This TCR beta chain appears in the sequencing data of a study of vaccination and CD4 T cells after COVID-19. Study at large: Post-COVID draws followed diagnosis by a median around 100 days (range 35 to 161). In the control cultures, a CEFX pool, an HIV-1 Nef pool, or no peptide was supplied. Study outcomes and limitations: A comparatively limited set of convalescent patients was examined, with no early post-infection timepoints.

Sequencing of cultured CD4+ T cell DNA used the Oncomine TCR Beta short-read assay. The genomic DNA was obtained from cultured CD4+ T cells by extraction with the QIAamp micro DNA kit. TCRdb redid the calling of the PCR reads with MiXCR, one entry per CDR3 protein. The repertoire holds tens of thousands of distinct CDR3 sequences, less than 50% seen once, with about a tenth in the top ten. The treatment here: approximately nine-day PBMC culture with coronavirus spike peptide pools or control peptides (ViraFEST assay). In this sample, this clonotype turned up a few times. Its antigen remains unidentified. The CDR3 runs 14 residues. The ends lost 4 bases at V and 4 bases at J; junction bases unmatched: 4. CDR1 is SNHLY and CDR2 is FYNNEI in the germline V gene.

This receptor was obtained from a human donor who had recovered from COVID-19. The gene calls are TRBV2 and TRBJ1-5; 7 bases are a match to TRBD1. The sequenced sample was CD4+ T cells from blood, cultured in vitro. CDR3 in amino acids: CASSAETGNQPQHF. CDR3 DNA sequence: TGTGCCAGCAGTGCCGAGACAGGGAATCAGCCCCAGCATTTT. Variable domain in full (rest from reference TRBV2 and TRBJ1-5): EPEVTQTPSHQVTQMGQEVILRCVPISNHLYFYWYRQILGQKVEFLVSFYNNEISEKSEIFDDQFSVERPDGSNFTLKIRSTKLEDSAMYFCASSAETGNQPQHFGDGTRLSIL.